The following is a T cell receptor (beta chain) sequence with its context. This sample was taken from a study of blood T cell repertoires in COVID-19. The data were produced by immunoSEQ multiplex PCR, yet TCRdb's version contains in-frame clones alone and is incomplete. The sample has about 70,000 clones, 65% to 90% seen once. V dropped 4 bases and J dropped 4 bases, with 4 bases sitting between them. The CDR3 length is 12 residues. CDR1 and CDR2 from the germline V gene are SGHTA and FQGNSA. This TCR was sampled from a woman aged 60-75 years with acute or convalescent COVID-19. This chain joins TRBV7-2 and TRBJ2-2; the D is unclear. The sequenced sample was peripheral blood. This CDR3 reads CASSSFTGELFF. The CDR3 nucleotides read TGTGCCAGCAGCTCCTTCACCGGGGAGCTGTTTTTT. The variable domain in full, completed from reference TRBV7-2 and TRBJ2-2, reads GAGVSQSPSNKVTEKGKDVELRCDPISGHTALYWYRQSLGQGLEFLIYFQGNSAPDKSGLPSDRFSAERTGGSVSTLTIQRTQQEDSAVYLCASSSFTGELFFGEGSRLTVL.